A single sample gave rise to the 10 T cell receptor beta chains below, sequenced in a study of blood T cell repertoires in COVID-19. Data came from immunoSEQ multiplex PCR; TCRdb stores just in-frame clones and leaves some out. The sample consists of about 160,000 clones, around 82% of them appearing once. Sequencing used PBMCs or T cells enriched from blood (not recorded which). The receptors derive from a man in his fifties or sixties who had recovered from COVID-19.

The CDR3 region has the DNA TGTGCCAGTTGGGCATGGGGGACAGCGAACACTGAAGCTTTCTTT. It translates to CASWAWGTANTEAFF. This chain uses TRBV19 with TRBJ1-1, with TRBD1 identical over 7 bases. The junction had 10 bases not matched to a gene; V was cut back by 8 bases and J by 1 base. The CDR3 contains 15 residues. Germline values: CDR1 LNHDA, CDR2 SQIVND (reference sequence). Complete variable domain (other parts from reference TRBV19 and TRBJ1-1): DGGITQSPKYLFRKEGQNVTLSCEQNLNHDAMYWYRQDPGQGLRLIYYSQIVNDFQKGDIAEGYSVSREKKESFPLTVTSAQKNPTAFYLCASWAWGTANTEAFFGQGTRLTVV.

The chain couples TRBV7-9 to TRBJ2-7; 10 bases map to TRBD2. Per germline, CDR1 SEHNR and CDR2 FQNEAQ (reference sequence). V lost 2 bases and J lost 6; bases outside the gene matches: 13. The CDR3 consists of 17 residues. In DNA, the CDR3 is TGTGCCAGCAGCTTATCCTCGTCAGCGGGAGGGCCCTCCGAGCAGTACTTC. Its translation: CASSLSSSAGGPSEQYF.

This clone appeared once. The CDR3 DNA reads as TGTGCCAGTAGCCCACAGGGGGCAGACTATGGCTACACCTTC. As protein: CASSPQGADYGYTF. The J gene is TRBJ1-2, the V gene TRBV19, with TRBD1 matching 9 bases. This CDR3 spans 14 amino acids. V gave up 6 bases and J gave up 3 bases; unmatched junction bases: 5. The germline V gene encodes CDR1 LNHDA and CDR2 SQIVND (reference sequence).

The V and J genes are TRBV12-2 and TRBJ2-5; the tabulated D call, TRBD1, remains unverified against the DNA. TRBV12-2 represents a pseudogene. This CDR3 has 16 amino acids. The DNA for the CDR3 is TGTGCAAGTCACCTAGGTGGGGGACAGGGGCAAGAGACCCAGTACTTC. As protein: CASHLGGGQGQETQYF.

CDR3 DNA sequence: TGTGCCGGTAGGGACAGGCCTAATGAAAAACTGTTTTTT. Encoded protein: CAGRDRPNEKLFF. The chain couples TRBV6-5 to TRBJ1-4; 8 nucleotides align to TRBD1. Germline lookup yields CDR1 MNHEY and CDR2 SVGAGI. The trim removed 11 bases at V and 3 bases at J, leaving 5 bases unmatched. CDR3 length: 13 amino acids.

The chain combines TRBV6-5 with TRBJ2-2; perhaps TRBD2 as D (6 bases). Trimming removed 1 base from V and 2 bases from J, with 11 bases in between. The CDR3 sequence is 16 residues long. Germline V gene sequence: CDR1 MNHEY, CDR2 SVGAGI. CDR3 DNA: TGTGCCAGCAGTTACTGGCGGGGCATTAACACCGGGGAGCTGTTTTTT. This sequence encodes CASSYWRGINTGELFF.

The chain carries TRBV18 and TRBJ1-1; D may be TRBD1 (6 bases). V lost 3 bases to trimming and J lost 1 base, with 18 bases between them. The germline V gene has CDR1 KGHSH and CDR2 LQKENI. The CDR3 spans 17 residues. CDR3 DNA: TGTGCCAGCTCACCTGGATCAGGGGCCCAATCGAACACTGAAGCTTTCTTT. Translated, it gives CASSPGSGAQSNTEAFF.

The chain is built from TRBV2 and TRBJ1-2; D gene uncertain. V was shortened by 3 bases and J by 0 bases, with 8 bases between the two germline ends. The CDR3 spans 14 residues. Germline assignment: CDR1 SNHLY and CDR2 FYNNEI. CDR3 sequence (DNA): TGTGCCAGCAGTGACCTCGGTTCTAACTATGGCTACACCTTC. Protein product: CASSDLGSNYGYTF.

Written as DNA, the CDR3 is TGTGCCAGTAGTATCCGGGGTCCCCGGACCGGGGAGCTGTTTTTT. Residues: CASSIRGPRTGELFF. The rearrangement joins TRBV19 to TRBJ2-2; TRBD2 is a possible D gene (5 bases). V lost 3 bases and J 5 bases, leaving 13 bases between the germline ends. The CDR3 has 15 amino acids. Germline-derived CDR1 and CDR2 are LNHDA and SQIVND (reference sequence).

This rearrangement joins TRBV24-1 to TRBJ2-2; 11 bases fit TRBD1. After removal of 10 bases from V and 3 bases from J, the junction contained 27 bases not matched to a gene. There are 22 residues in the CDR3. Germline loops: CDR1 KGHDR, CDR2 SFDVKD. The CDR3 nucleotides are TGTGCCACGAAGAAAATAGACCGGGACAGGGGGATCAAGTTATGGGACACCGGGGAGCTGTTTTTT. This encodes CATKKIDRDRGIKLWDTGELFF.